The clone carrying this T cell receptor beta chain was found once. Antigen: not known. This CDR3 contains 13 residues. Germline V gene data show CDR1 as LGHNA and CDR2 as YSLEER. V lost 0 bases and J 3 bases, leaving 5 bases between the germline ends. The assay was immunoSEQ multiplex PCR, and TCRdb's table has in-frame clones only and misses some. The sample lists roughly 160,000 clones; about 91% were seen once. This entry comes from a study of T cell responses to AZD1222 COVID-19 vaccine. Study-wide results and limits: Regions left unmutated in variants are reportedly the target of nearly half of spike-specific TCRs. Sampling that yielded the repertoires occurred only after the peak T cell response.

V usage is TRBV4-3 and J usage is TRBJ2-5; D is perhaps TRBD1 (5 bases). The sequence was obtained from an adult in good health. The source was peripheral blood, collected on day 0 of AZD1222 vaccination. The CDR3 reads CASSQEGEETQYF. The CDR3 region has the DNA TGCGCCAGCAGCCAAGAAGGGGAAGAGACCCAGTACTTC.